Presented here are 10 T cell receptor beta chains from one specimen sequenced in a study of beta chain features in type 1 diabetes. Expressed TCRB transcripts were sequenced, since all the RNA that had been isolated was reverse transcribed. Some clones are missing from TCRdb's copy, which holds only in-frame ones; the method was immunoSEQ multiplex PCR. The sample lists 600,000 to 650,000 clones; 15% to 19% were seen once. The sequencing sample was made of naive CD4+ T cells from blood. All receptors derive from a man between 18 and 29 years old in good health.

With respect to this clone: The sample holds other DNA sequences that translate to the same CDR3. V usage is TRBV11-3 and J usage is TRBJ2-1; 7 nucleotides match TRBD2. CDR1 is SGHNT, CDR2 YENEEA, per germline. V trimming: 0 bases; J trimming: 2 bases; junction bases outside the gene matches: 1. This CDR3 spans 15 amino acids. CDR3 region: CASSLEAGAYNEQFF. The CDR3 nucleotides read TGTGCCAGCAGCTTAGAGGCGGGGGCCTACAATGAGCAGTTCTTC. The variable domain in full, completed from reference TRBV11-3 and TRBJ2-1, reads EAGVVQSPRYKIIEKKQPVAFWCNPISGHNTLYWYLQNLGQGPELLIRYENEEAVDDSQLPKDRFSAERLKGVDSTLKIQPAELGDSAVYLCASSLEAGAYNEQFFGPGTRLTVL.

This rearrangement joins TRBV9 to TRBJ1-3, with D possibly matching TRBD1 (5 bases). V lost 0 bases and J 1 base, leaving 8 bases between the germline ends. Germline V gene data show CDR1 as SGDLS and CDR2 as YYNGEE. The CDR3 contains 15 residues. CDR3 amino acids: CASSVGTPSGNTIYF. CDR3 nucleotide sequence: TGTGCCAGCAGCGTAGGGACACCTTCTGGAAACACCATATATTTT.

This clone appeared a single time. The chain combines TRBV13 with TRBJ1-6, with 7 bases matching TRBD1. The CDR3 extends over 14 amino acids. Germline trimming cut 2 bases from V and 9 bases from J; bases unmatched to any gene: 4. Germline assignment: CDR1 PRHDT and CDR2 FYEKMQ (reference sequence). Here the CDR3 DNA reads TGTGCCAGCAGCTTAAGGGACAGATCTTCACCCCTCCACTTT. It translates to CASSLRDRSSPLHF.

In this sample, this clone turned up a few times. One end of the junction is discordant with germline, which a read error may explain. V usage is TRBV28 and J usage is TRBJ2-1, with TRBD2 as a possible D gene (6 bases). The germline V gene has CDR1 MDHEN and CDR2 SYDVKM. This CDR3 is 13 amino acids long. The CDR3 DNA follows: TGTGCCAGCAGCCTTACCTCCGGGAGAGACTCCCTCTTC. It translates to CASSLTSGRDSLF.

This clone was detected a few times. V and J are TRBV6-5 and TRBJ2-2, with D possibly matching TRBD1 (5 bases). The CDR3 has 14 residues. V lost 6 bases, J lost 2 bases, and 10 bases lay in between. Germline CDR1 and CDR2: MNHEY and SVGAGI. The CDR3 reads CASSPRTNTGELFF. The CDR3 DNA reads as TGTGCCAGCAGCCCCCGGACAAACACCGGGGAGCTGTTTTTT.

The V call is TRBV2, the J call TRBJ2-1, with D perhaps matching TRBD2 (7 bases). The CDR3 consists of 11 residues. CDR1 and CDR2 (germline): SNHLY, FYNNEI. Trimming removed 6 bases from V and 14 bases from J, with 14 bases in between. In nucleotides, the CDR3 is TGTGCCAGCAGAACCACAGGGAGGGAGTTCTTC. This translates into CASRTTGREFF.

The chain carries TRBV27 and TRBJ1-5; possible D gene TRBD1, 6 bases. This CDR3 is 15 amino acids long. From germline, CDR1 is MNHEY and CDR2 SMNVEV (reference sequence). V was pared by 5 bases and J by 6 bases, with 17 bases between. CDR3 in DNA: TGTGCCAGCAGTAGGACTTGGACAGTGAGTCAGCCCCAGCATTTT. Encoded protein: CASSRTWTVSQPQHF.

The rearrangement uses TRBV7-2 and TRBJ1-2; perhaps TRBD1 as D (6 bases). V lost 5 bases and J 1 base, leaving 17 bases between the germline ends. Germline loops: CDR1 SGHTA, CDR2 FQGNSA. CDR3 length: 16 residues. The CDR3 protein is CASSGTDRLLNYGYTF. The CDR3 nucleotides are TGTGCCAGCAGCGGCACGGACAGACTACTTAACTATGGCTACACCTTC.

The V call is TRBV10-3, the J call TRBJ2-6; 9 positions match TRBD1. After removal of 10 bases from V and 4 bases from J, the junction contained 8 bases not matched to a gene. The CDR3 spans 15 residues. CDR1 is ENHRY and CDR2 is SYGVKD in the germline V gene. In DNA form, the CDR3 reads TGTGCCACCACAGGGGGCGTCGCCGGGGCCAACGTCCTGACTTTC. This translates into CATTGGVAGANVLTF.

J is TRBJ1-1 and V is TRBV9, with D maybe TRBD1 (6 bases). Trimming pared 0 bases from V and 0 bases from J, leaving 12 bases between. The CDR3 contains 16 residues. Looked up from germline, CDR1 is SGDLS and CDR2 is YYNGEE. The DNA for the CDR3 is TGTGCCAGCAGCGTAGGAGGACAGAAAATGAACACTGAAGCTTTCTTT. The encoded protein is CASSVGGQKMNTEAFF. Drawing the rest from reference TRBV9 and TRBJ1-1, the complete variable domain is DSGVTQTPKHLITATGQRVTLRCSPRSGDLSVYWYQQSLDQGLQFLIQYYNGEERAKGNILERFSAQQFPDLHSELNLSSLELGDSALYFCASSVGGQKMNTEAFFGQGTRLTVV.